This T cell receptor beta chain was identified during a study of cytomegalovirus exposure and HLA in healthy donors. In the PCR, 60 Vbeta and 13 Jbeta primers were used. The data were produced by immunoSEQ multiplex PCR, yet TCRdb's version contains in-frame clones alone and is incomplete. Among under 150,000 clones listed, just under 90% were seen once. This TCR came from a woman aged 25 to 39 in good health and CMV-seronegative. Sequencing was done on a sample of PBMCs.

DNA for the CDR3: TGTGCCAGCACCTACCTAGCGGACCGCTCCTACGAGCAGTACTTC. Translation: CASTYLADRSYEQYF. This rearrangement joins TRBV28 to TRBJ2-7; TRBD2 agrees at 7 bases. The trim removed 7 bases at V and 0 bases at J, leaving 9 bases unmatched. Looked up from germline, CDR1 is MDHEN and CDR2 is SYDVKM. This CDR3 comprises 15 residues.